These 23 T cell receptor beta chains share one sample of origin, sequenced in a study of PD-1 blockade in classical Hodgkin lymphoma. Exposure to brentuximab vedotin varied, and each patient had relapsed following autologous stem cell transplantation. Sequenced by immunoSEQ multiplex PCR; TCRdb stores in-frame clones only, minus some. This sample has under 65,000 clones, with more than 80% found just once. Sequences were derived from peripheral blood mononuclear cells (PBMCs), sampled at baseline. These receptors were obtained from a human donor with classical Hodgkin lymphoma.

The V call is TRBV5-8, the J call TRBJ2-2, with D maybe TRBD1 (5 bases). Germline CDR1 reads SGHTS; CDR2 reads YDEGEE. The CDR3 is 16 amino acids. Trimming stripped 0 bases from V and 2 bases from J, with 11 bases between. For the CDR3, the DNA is TGTGCCAGCAGCTTGGGTACAGGCCTAAACACCGGGGAGCTGTTTTTT. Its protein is CASSLGTGLNTGELFF.

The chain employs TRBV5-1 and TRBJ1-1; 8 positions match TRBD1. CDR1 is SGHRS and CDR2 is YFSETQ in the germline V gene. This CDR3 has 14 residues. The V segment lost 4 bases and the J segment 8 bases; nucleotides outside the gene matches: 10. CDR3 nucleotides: TGCGCCAGCAGCGGAACACAAGGACAGGGAGAAGCTTTCTTT. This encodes CASSGTQGQGEAFF.

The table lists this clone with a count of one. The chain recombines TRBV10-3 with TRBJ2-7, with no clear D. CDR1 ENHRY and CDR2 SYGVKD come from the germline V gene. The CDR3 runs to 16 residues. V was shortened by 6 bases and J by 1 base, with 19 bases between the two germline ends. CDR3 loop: CAIRVPNRYHSYEQYF. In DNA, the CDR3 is TGTGCCATCAGGGTTCCGAACAGATACCATTCCTACGAGCAGTACTTC.

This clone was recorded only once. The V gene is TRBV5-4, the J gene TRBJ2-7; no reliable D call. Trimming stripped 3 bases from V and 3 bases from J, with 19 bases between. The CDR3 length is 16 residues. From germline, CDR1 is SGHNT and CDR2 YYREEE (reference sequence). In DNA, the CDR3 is TGTGCCAGCAGCTCACCCTTGGAGCAGGAACGCTACGAGCAGTACTTC. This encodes CASSSPLEQERYEQYF.

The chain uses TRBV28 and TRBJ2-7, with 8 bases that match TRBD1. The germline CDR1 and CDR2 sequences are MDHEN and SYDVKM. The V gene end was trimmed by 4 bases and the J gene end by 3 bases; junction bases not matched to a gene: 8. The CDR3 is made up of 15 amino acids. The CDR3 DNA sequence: TGTGCCAGCAGTTCCCGGACAGGGAGCGGCTACGAGCAGTACTTC. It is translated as CASSSRTGSGYEQYF.

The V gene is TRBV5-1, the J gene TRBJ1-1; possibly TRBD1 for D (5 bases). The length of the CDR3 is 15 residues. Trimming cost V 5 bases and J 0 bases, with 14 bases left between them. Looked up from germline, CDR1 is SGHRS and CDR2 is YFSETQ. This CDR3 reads CASRMGEGVNTEAFF. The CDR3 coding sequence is TGCGCCAGCAGGATGGGGGAAGGGGTGAACACTGAAGCTTTCTTT.

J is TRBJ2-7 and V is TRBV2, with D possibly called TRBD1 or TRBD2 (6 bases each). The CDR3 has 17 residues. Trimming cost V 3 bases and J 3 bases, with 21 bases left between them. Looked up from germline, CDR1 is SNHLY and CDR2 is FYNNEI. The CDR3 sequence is CASSERGAPLPLYEQYF. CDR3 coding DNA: TGTGCCAGCAGTGAGAGGGGGGCCCCGTTGCCCCTCTACGAGCAGTACTTC.

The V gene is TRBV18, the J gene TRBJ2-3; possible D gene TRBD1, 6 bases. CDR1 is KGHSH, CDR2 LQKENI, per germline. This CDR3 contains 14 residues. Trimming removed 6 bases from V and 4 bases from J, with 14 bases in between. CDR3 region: CASSTGASADTQYF. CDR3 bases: TGTGCCAGCTCGACAGGAGCTTCAGCAGATACGCAGTATTTT.

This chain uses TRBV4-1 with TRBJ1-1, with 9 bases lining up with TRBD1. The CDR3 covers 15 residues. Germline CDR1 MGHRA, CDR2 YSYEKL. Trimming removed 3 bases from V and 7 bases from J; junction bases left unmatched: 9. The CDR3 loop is CASSQIQGAQDEAFF. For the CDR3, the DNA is TGCGCCAGCAGCCAGATACAGGGGGCGCAGGATGAAGCTTTCTTT.

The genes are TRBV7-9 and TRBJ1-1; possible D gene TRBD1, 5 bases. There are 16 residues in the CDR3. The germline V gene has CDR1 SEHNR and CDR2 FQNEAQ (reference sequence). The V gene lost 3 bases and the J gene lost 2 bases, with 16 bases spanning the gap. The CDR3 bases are TGTGCCAGCAGCTTCGACCCCATGGGGCCTAACACTGAAGCTTTCTTT. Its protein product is CASSFDPMGPNTEAFF.

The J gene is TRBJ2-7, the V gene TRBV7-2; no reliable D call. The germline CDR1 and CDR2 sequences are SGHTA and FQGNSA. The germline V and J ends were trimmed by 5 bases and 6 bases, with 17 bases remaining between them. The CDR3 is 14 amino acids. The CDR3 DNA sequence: TGTGCCAGCAGCCACTCGTATGGGGAAACCGAGCAGTACTTC. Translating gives CASSHSYGETEQYF. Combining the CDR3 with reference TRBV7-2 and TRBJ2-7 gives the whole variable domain GAGVSQSPSNKVTEKGKDVELRCDPISGHTALYWYRQSLGQGLEFLIYFQGNSAPDKSGLPSDRFSAERTGGSVSTLTIQRTQQEDSAVYLCASSHSYGETEQYFGPGTRLTVT.

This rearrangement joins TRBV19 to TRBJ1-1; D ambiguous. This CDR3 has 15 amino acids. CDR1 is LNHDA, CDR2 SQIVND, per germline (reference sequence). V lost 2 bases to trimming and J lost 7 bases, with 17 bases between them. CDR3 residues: CASSIKVGGPNEAFF. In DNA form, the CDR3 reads TGTGCCAGTAGTATAAAGGTCGGCGGACCAAATGAAGCTTTCTTT.

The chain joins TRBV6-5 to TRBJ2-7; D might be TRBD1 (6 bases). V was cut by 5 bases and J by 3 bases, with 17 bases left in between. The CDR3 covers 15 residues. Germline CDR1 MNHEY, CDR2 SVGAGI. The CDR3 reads CASSPIRDTDYEQYF. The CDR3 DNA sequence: TGTGCCAGCAGTCCGATCCGGGACACTGACTACGAGCAGTACTTC.

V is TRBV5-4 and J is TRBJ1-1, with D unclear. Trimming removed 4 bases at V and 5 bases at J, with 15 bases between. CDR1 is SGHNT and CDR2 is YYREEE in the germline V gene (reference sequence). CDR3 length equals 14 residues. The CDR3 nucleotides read TGTGCCAGCAGCCTCGACCGAGCGAGGACTGAAGCTTTCTTT. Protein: CASSLDRARTEAFF.

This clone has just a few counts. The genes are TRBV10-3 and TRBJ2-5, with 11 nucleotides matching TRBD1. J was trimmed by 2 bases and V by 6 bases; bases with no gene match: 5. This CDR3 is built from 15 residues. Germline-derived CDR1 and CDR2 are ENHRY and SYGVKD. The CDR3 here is CAISLGTGGQETQYF. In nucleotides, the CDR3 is TGTGCCATCAGCCTCGGGACAGGGGGGCAAGAGACCCAGTACTTC.

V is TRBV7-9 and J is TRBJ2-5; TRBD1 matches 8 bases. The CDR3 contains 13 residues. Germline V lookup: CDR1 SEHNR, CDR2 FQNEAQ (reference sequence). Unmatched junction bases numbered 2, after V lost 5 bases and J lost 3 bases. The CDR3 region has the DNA TGTGCCAGCAGCACACAGGGGGAAGAGACCCAGTACTTC. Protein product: CASSTQGEETQYF.

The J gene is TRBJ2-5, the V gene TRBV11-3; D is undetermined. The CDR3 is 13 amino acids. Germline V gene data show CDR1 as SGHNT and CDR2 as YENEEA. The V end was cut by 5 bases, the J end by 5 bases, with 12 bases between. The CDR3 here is CASSMGSMETQYF. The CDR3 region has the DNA TGTGCCAGCAGCATGGGAAGTATGGAGACCCAGTACTTC.

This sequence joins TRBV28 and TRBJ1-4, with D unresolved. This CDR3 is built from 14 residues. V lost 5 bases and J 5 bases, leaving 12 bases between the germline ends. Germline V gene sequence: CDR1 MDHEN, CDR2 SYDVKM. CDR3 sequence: CASSQPGPNEKLFF. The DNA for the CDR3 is TGTGCCAGCAGTCAGCCCGGACCGAATGAAAAACTGTTTTTT.

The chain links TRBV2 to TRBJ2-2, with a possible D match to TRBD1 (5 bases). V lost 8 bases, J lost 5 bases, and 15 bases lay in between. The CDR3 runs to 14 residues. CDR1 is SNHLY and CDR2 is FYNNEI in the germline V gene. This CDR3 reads CASRVEQVTGELFF. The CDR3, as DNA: TGTGCCAGCCGAGTCGAACAGGTGACCGGGGAGCTGTTTTTT.

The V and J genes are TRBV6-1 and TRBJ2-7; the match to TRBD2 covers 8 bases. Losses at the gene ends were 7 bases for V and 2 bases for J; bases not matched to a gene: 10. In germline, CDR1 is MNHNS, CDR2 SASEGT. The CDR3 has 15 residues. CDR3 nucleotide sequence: TGTGCCAGCACCGTTACGGGACTAGACCCCTACGAGCAGTACTTC. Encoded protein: CASTVTGLDPYEQYF.

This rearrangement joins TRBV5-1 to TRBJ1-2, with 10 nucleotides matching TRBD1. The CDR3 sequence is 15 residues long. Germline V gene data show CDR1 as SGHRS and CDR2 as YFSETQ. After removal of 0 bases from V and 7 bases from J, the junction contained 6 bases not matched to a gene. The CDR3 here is CASSLVTGTGAGYTF. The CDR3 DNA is TGCGCCAGCAGCTTGGTTACCGGGACAGGGGCTGGCTACACCTTC. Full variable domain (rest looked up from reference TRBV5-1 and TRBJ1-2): KAGVTQTPRYLIKTRGQQVTLSCSPISGHRSVSWYQQTPGQGLQFLFEYFSETQRNKGNFPGRFSGRQFSNSRSEMNVSTLELGDSALYLCASSLVTGTGAGYTFGSGTRLTVV.

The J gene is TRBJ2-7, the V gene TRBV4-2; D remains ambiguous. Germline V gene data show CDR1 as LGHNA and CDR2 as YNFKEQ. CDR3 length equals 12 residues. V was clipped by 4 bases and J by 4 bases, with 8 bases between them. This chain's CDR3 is CASSPGSYEQYF. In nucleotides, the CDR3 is TGTGCCAGCAGCCCCGGTTCATACGAGCAGTACTTC.

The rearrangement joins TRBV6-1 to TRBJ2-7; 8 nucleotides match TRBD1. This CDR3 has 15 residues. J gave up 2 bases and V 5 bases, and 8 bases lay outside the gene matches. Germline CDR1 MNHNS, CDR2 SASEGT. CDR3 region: CASSSPTGETYEQYF. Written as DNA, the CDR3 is TGTGCCAGCAGTTCCCCGACAGGGGAAACCTACGAGCAGTACTTC.